The present TCR beta chain was sequenced within a study of shared clonotypes between healthy human individuals (dated by TCRdb to 2020 to 2022). With regard to the full study: A couple of women and three men aged 18 to 49 years were included in the cohort. For each donor, three plates each were used for CD4 naive and CD4 memory, two plates were used for CD8 naive, and one plate was used for CD8 memory. To estimate repertoire size and how much clonotypes are shared between individuals, the study performed deep sequencing of blood TCR repertoires from a few healthy adults. Different laboratories and diverse techniques were used to prepare libraries and sequence TCR repertoires, to increase sequencing depth and limit assay-specific biases. Each donor's leukapheresis produced roughly between about 0.8 and 8.9 billion PBMCs.

Using the deep immunoSEQ assay, TCR CDR3 regions were amplified from genomic DNA by multiplex PCR. Extracted genomic DNA from each cell subset was spread evenly across all wells of several immunoSEQ 96-well plates, with each plate serving as a replicate. For sorted subsets, approximately 0.2 ug of genomic DNA, equivalent to 30,000 or so T cell genomes, went into each replicate PCR. The purified libraries were quantified using a Qubit 3.0 fluorometer, sized with a Bioanalyzer 2100, and then quantified again using the KAPA Library Quantification kit. A separate single-read 150-cycle Illumina NextSeq 550 flow cell was used to sequence each immunoSEQ 96-well plate. In the paper's pipeline: Because only junctional sequences without quality scores were contained in the immunoSEQ output, filtering matching that applied to full-length reads could not be performed. Sequences were annotated with PyIR, a Python wrapper for IgBLAST v1.9, and V/J genes and CDR3 were assigned using IMGT germline references. Reads were removed for weak V/J assignments (E-value above 1e-6), missing CDR3, stop codons, out-of-frame junctions, or ambiguous translated residues. V3J clonotypes were defined by identical inferred V gene, J gene, and CDR3 amino acid sequence. To compute the percentage overlap between repertoires, the number of shared unique clonotypes was divided by the size of the smaller repertoire. RTK rarefaction, the Chao1 estimator, and Recon v2.1 estimates of unobserved clonotypes were used to assess repertoire richness. Generation probabilities for all TCRbeta clonotypes obtained by the gDNA method from a handful of donors were computed using OLGA. Imported from immuneACCESS, the table was reduced by TCRdb to in-frame sequences with V and J called. These copies leave out some clones; in studies compared against another copy, an unresolved V gene accounts for under half, and the cause of the remainder is not known. V, J and clone size derive from that table, while D and trimming were established from the DNA sequence. For this sample the table gives around 1 million clones, of which more than 75% were detected only once. Together, the top ten hold about 1.5% of the sample.

V is cut by 11 bases and J by 6 bases, and the space between the germline ends is 12 bases. The CDR3 has 11 amino acids, counting the end cysteine and phenylalanine. Only CDR3 DNA remains: 33 bases, in frame from the first base. The germline V gene provides CDR1 ENHRY and CDR2 SYGVKD. The donors were healthy, HIV-negative adults with no recently reported acute infections or vaccinations. All donors were Caucasian adults living in Nashville, Tennessee, USA. CD4+ T cells were enriched by magnetic negative selection, after which naive cells were positively selected on CD45RA and the negative fraction was taken as the memory subset. After blood collection by leukapheresis, PBMCs were isolated using Ficoll-Histopaque density gradient centrifugation and then cryopreserved in the vapor phase of liquid nitrogen. Analytical flow cytometry was used to check the purity and quantity of each magnetically sorted T cell population. From each sorted fraction, genomic DNA was isolated and quantified by UV absorbance on a Nanodrop 2000c.

For this clone: What antigen it recognizes has not been identified. It has no much larger one-base neighbor in the sample; base qualities were not kept.

The full study reports these points: Compared with non-shared clonotypes, the clonotypes found in all four sorted-subset donors had higher generation probabilities. Based on pairwise subsampling, the degree of clonotype sharing among donors was expected to be affected by sequencing depth. Because the study included only a small number of donors, the genetic and exposure-history diversity represented was limited. When four donors were compared, the shared fraction of clonotypes was around 5% for naive CD4, about 4% for naive CD8, more than 2% for memory CD4, and about 0.36% for memory CD8. Sampling was restricted to blood, and TCR repertoires in tissues likely differ from the TCR repertoires found in blood. Even with the large sequencing depth, rarefaction of the sorted-subset datasets indicated that sequencing was incomplete. Naive subsets generally had larger estimated clonotype richness than memory subsets.

Sequenced: memory CD4+ T cells sorted from blood. The label giving this sample's cell subset or site can be read as: CD45RA-negative fraction. This sequence was found in a man between 18 and 35 years old in good health. The chain links TRBV10-3 with TRBJ2-3; confidence is insufficient to name the D gene. The DNA sequence is as follows: TGTGCCGTCCGGATTTGGGATACGCAGTATTTT. Translated, this is CAVRIWDTQYF.